Presented here are 18 T cell receptor beta chains from one specimen sequenced in a study of blood T cell repertoires in COVID-19. Sequencing used immunoSEQ multiplex PCR; TCRdb keeps in-frame clones, though not all of them. The sample contains about 370,000 clones, 89% of which appear only once. The sequenced sample was PBMCs or T cells enriched from blood (not recorded which). The receptors shown here come from a woman aged 30 to 39 who had recovered from COVID-19.

The V and J genes are TRBV19 and TRBJ1-6, with 7 nucleotides matching TRBD1. CDR3 length: 13 residues. Germline V gene data show CDR1 as LNHDA and CDR2 as SQIVND (reference sequence). V was pared by 9 bases and J by 7 bases, with 6 bases of the junction left unmatched. CDR3 residues: CASQQGLNSPLHF. CDR3 bases: TGTGCCAGCCAACAGGGGTTAAATTCACCCCTCCACTTT.

The genes are TRBV11-2 and TRBJ1-2; D remains ambiguous. V gave up 3 bases and J gave up 5 bases, with 10 bases separating them. Looked up from germline, CDR1 is SGHAT and CDR2 is FQNNGV. This CDR3 has 13 amino acids. CDR3 sequence: CASSLGIGYGYTF. The DNA for the CDR3 is TGTGCCAGCAGCTTGGGTATCGGGTATGGCTACACCTTC.

The chain carries TRBV7-2 and TRBJ2-5; TRBD2 agrees at 8 bases. The length of the CDR3 is 18 residues. The V and J ends lost 2 bases and 5 bases, in that order; junction bases with no gene match: 16. Germline loops: CDR1 SGHTA, CDR2 FQGNSA. This chain's CDR3 is CASSLNPRDAGGSETQYF. The CDR3 DNA sequence: TGTGCCAGCAGCTTAAACCCCAGGGATGCGGGGGGTTCTGAGACCCAGTACTTC.

J is TRBJ2-2 and V is TRBV4-1; 11 nucleotides line up with TRBD2. Per the germline V gene, CDR1 is MGHRA and CDR2 is YSYEKL. V shed 4 bases and J 7 bases; nucleotides not matched to a gene: 11. This CDR3 contains 17 residues. The CDR3 coding sequence is TGCGCCAGCAGCCCGTCCCGTAGCGGGGGGGGAGGCGGGGAGCTGTTTTTT. Encoded protein: CASSPSRSGGGGGELFF.

The V and J genes are TRBV2 and TRBJ2-5, with 7 bases identical to TRBD2. Trimming cost V 9 bases and J 3 bases; bases outside gene matches: 1. CDR1 is SNHLY and CDR2 is FYNNEI in the germline V gene. This CDR3 has 11 amino acids. CDR3 DNA sequence: TGTGCCAGTCGGGAGGAAGAGACCCAGTACTTC. Encoded protein: CASREEETQYF.

V and J are TRBV30 and TRBJ1-3; 8 bases fit TRBD1. This CDR3 comprises 16 residues. The J segment lost 0 bases and the V segment lost 2 bases, leaving 6 bases of the junction unmatched. CDR1 is GTSNPN and CDR2 is SVGIG in the germline V gene (reference sequence). CDR3 nucleotides: TGTGCCTGGAGTTTTCTGACAGGGGCCTCTGGAAACACCATATATTTT. Translated, it gives CAWSFLTGASGNTIYF.

The rearrangement links TRBV9 to TRBJ2-7, with D possibly TRBD2 on 6 matching bases. Trimming shortened V by 3 bases and J by 2 bases, and 18 bases separated the two germline ends. CDR1 SGDLS and CDR2 YYNGEE come from the germline V gene. The CDR3 is 16 residues long. The CDR3: CASSAPRGSPTYEQYF. The CDR3 DNA reads as TGTGCCAGCAGCGCCCCCCGGGGGAGCCCGACCTACGAGCAGTACTTC.

V and J are TRBV5-1 and TRBJ1-3; D gene uncertain. Between the trimmed V and J ends, which lost 0 bases and 2 bases, there was a span of 6 bases. The germline gives CDR1 SGHRS, CDR2 YFSETQ. The CDR3 length is 14 residues. The CDR3 DNA sequence: TGCGCCAGCAGCTTGGAACAGACTGGAAACACCATATATTTT. This encodes CASSLEQTGNTIYF.

CDR3 in DNA: TGTGCCAGCAGTTTATCGGGGCTCTCAGCGCCTTACGAGCAGTACTTC. This gives the protein CASSLSGLSAPYEQYF. The chain is built from TRBV27 and TRBJ2-7, with a possible D match to TRBD1 (5 bases). The length of the CDR3 is 16 residues. V lost 0 bases to trimming and J lost 4 bases, with 16 bases between them. The V gene's germline CDR1 is MNHEY and CDR2 SMNVEV (reference sequence).

The rearrangement uses TRBV6-4 and TRBJ2-7; a weak D match, TRBD1 (6 bases). The CDR3 length is 14 residues. The germline CDR1 and CDR2 sequences are MRHNA and SNTAGT. The V end lost 6 bases, the J end lost 0 bases, and 12 bases lay between the germline ends. The CDR3 protein is CASRAKGDSYEQYF. The CDR3 DNA reads as TGTGCCAGCAGAGCTAAGGGGGACTCCTACGAGCAGTACTTC.

The chain combines TRBV19 with TRBJ2-1, with 14 bases matching TRBD2. Germline trimming cut 6 bases from V and 7 bases from J; bases unmatched to any gene: 5. Germline V gene data show CDR1 as LNHDA and CDR2 as SQIVND (reference sequence). CDR3 length equals 15 residues. This CDR3 reads CASRKGLAGVNEQFF. The DNA for the CDR3 is TGTGCCAGTAGGAAGGGACTAGCGGGGGTAAATGAGCAGTTCTTC.

This rearrangement joins TRBV5-1 to TRBJ2-7; 8 bases are shared with TRBD2. The ends lost 5 bases at V and 6 bases at J; junction bases unmatched: 10. Germline V gene lookup returns CDR1 SGHRS and CDR2 YFSETQ. CDR3 length equals 14 residues. CDR3 residues: CASSAGLAFREQYF. DNA of the CDR3: TGCGCCAGCAGTGCAGGACTAGCCTTTCGCGAGCAGTACTTC.

This chain joins TRBV19 and TRBJ1-5; D is perhaps TRBD1 (5 bases). The germline CDR1 and CDR2 sequences are LNHDA and SQIVND (reference sequence). V dropped 10 bases and J dropped 6 bases, with 22 bases sitting between them. This CDR3 is built from 15 residues. CDR3 coding DNA: TGTGCCACCTCTTTACAACCGGGACTGGGTCAGCCCCAGCATTTT. Protein sequence: CATSLQPGLGQPQHF.

This clone was found once. The chain joins TRBV9 to TRBJ1-1; 11 nucleotides align to TRBD1. This CDR3 contains 13 residues. V was clipped by 3 bases and J by 13 bases; unmatched bases: 8. Germline lookup yields CDR1 SGDLS and CDR2 YYNGEE. The CDR3 spells CASSEEDRGHVFF. In nucleotides, the CDR3 is TGTGCCAGCAGCGAGGAGGACAGGGGGCACGTTTTCTTT. The full variable domain, its missing parts supplied by reference TRBV9 and TRBJ1-1, is DSGVTQTPKHLITATGQRVTLRCSPRSGDLSVYWYQQSLDQGLQFLIQYYNGEERAKGNILERFSAQQFPDLHSELNLSSLELGDSALYFCASSEEDRGHVFFGQGTRLTVV.

This clone was recorded once. V gene TRBV9 combines with J gene TRBJ1-6, with D possibly matching TRBD1 (5 bases). Germline V gene data show CDR1 as SGDLS and CDR2 as YYNGEE. This CDR3 is 14 amino acids long. The V gene lost 0 bases and the J gene lost 12 bases, with 13 bases spanning the gap. CDR3 in DNA: TGTGCCAGCAGCGTAGAAGGAGGGACTTTACCCCTCCACTTT. Its protein product is CASSVEGGTLPLHF.

The genes are TRBV4-2 and TRBJ1-1; a possible D gene is TRBD1 (5 bases). V shed 1 base and J shed 10 bases, with 13 bases lying between them. Germline V lookup: CDR1 LGHNA, CDR2 YNFKEQ. This CDR3 contains 13 residues. CDR3 residues: CASSQGVWTRAFF. In DNA, the CDR3 is TGTGCCAGCAGCCAAGGTGTTTGGACACGAGCTTTCTTT.

This chain joins TRBV3-1 (or the pseudogene TRBV3-2) and TRBJ1-2; D unclear. V lost 4 bases to trimming and J lost 2 bases, with 8 bases between them. The CDR3 has 13 amino acids. Looked up from germline, CDR1 is LGHDT and CDR2 is YNNKEL (reference sequence). The CDR3 is CASSPDSNYGYTF. The CDR3 DNA sequence: TGTGCCAGCAGCCCCGACTCAAACTATGGCTACACCTTC.

This sequence joins TRBV5-1 and TRBJ1-2; 7 bases match TRBD1. There are 14 residues in the CDR3. Unmatched junction bases numbered 11, after V lost 4 bases and J lost 8 bases. Germline V gene data show CDR1 as SGHRS and CDR2 as YFSETQ. This CDR3 is CASSIPTGKGGYTF. In nucleotides, the CDR3 is TGCGCCAGCAGCATTCCGACAGGGAAGGGGGGCTACACCTTC.